This is a list of T cell receptor beta chains from one sample in a study of blood T cell repertoires in COVID-19. Assay: immunoSEQ multiplex PCR; the TCRdb copy retains only in-frame clones and omits some. The data show about 75,000 clones, with around 74% seen just once and around 5.8% held by the top ten. Sequenced material: peripheral blood. Receptors were obtained from a woman over 75 with active or convalescent COVID-19. CDR3s include the opening cysteine and the closing phenylalanine or tryptophan. A D gene is named only where the DNA matches it firmly. Rows may omit the clone size; those that give it use once, few, many or a size class.

D gene: TRBD2
clone size: NA
V gene: TRBV28
J gene: TRBJ2-7
CDR3 DNA: TGTGCCAGCGTAGGGGGGACTAGCGGGAGGATCTCCTACGAGCAGTACTTC
CDR3 protein: CASVGGTSGRISYEQYF

D gene: TRBD1
clone size: few
V gene: TRBV9
J gene: TRBJ2-1
CDR3 DNA: TGTGCCAGCGAAGGCAGGGGGCTCAATGAGCAGTTCTTC
CDR3 protein: CASEGRGLNEQFF

D gene: NA
clone size: NA
V gene: TRBV21-1
J gene: TRBJ2-1
CDR3 DNA: TGTGCCAGCACCCGGCGAACTAGCGGGAGGAGGTCCTACAATGAGCAGTTCTTC
CDR3 protein: CASTRRTSGRRSYNEQFF

D gene: TRBD2
clone size: NA
V gene: TRBV3-1/TRBV3-2
J gene: TRBJ2-5
CDR3 DNA: TGTGCCAGCGGGAGACTAGCAGAACCTCAGTACTTC
CDR3 protein: CASGRLAEPQYF

D gene: TRBD1
clone size: NA
V gene: TRBV7-2
J gene: TRBJ1-1
CDR3 DNA: TGTGCCAGCAGCTTAGAGGGGGCGCGGGACACTGAAGCTTTCTTT
CDR3 protein: CASSLEGARDTEAFF

D gene: NA
clone size: once
V gene: TRBV19
J gene: TRBJ1-2
CDR3 DNA: TGTGCCAGTAGTACCATAGCTCGGGGTTCGGCATATGGCTACACCTTC
CDR3 protein: CASSTIARGSAYGYTF

D gene: NA
clone size: NA
V gene: TRBV7-2
J gene: TRBJ1-1
CDR3 DNA: TGTGCCAGCAGCTTAGTCTTAGGGACTTACGCTATGAACACTGAAGCTTTCTTT
CDR3 protein: CASSLVLGTYAMNTEAFF

D gene: TRBD2
clone size: NA
V gene: TRBV5-1
J gene: TRBJ2-2
CDR3 DNA: TGCGCCAGCAGCTTGTTCCTAGCGGGGGCCCCGGACACCGGGGAGCTGTTTTTT
CDR3 protein: CASSLFLAGAPDTGELFF

D gene: TRBD1
clone size: NA
V gene: TRBV6-5
J gene: TRBJ2-1
CDR3 DNA: TGTGCCAGCAGTCCGGACAGGGGGATCCAAAATGAGCAGTTCTTC
CDR3 protein: CASSPDRGIQNEQFF

D gene: NA
clone size: NA
V gene: TRBV7-2
J gene: TRBJ1-5
CDR3 DNA: TGTGCCAGCAGCTTAGGCTCGGGGGTGGTAAATCAGCCCCAGCATTTT
CDR3 protein: CASSLGSGVVNQPQHF

D gene: NA
clone size: NA
V gene: TRBV5-1
J gene: TRBJ2-1
CDR3 DNA: TGCGCCAGCAGCTTGGCGTCAGGGTCCTACAATGAGCAGTTCTTC
CDR3 protein: CASSLASGSYNEQFF

D gene: NA
clone size: few
V gene: TRBV2
J gene: TRBJ1-1
CDR3 DNA: TGTGCCAGCAGTTATTTTGGGAGCTTGAACACTGAAGCTTTCTTT
CDR3 protein: CASSYFGSLNTEAFF

D gene: NA
clone size: few
V gene: TRBV7-9
J gene: TRBJ2-2
CDR3 DNA: TGTGCCAGCAGCTTACTGGGCGAGGGGGAGCTGTTTTTT
CDR3 protein: CASSLLGEGELFF

D gene: NA
clone size: NA
V gene: TRBV6-1
J gene: TRBJ1-6
CDR3 DNA: TGTGCCAGCAGTGAATCTTTGTCAGCACCCCTCCACTTT
CDR3 protein: CASSESLSAPLHF

D gene: NA
clone size: once
V gene: TRBV9
J gene: TRBJ1-1
CDR3 DNA: TGTGCCAGCAGCGTAGGAACGACGCGGACTGAAGCTTTCTTT
CDR3 protein: CASSVGTTRTEAFF

D gene: TRBD1
clone size: NA
V gene: TRBV5-1
J gene: TRBJ2-7
CDR3 DNA: TGCGCCAGCAGCTCGGGACAGGGGGCCTACGAGCAGTACTTC
CDR3 protein: CASSSGQGAYEQYF

D gene: NA
clone size: NA
V gene: TRBV19
J gene: TRBJ1-2
CDR3 DNA: TGTGCCAGTAGTATAGGCGGAGTGAACTATGGCTACACCTTC
CDR3 protein: CASSIGGVNYGYTF

D gene: TRBD1
clone size: NA
V gene: TRBV2
J gene: TRBJ1-2
CDR3 DNA: TGTGCCAGCAGTGAAGAAGTGTTTGGACAGGGGGGCTATGGCTACACCTTC
CDR3 protein: CASSEEVFGQGGYGYTF

D gene: TRBD1
clone size: NA
V gene: TRBV19
J gene: TRBJ1-2
CDR3 DNA: TGTGCCAGTAGTATGCGTTCCTTGGGACAGTCCTATGGCTACACCTTC
CDR3 protein: CASSMRSLGQSYGYTF

D gene: NA
clone size: NA
V gene: TRBV5-6
J gene: TRBJ2-2
CDR3 DNA: TGTGCCAGCAGCTTTGGTATTCGGGGGTCGGCCGGGGAGCTGTTTTTT
CDR3 protein: CASSFGIRGSAGELFF

D gene: TRBD2
clone size: NA
V gene: TRBV9
J gene: TRBJ2-1
CDR3 DNA: TGTGCCAGCAGCCCCAGATCCGGGACTAGCGGGGGCAGCTCCTACAATGAGCAGTTCTTC
CDR3 protein: CASSPRSGTSGGSSYNEQFF

D gene: NA
clone size: NA
V gene: TRBV18
J gene: TRBJ2-7
CDR3 DNA: TGTGCCACCGGACAGCCCCCGGGTGTCGAGCAGTACTTC
CDR3 protein: CATGQPPGVEQYF

D gene: TRBD1
clone size: once
V gene: TRBV27
J gene: TRBJ2-1
CDR3 DNA: TGTGCCAGCAGTCCATGGACAGGGGGGAGTGAGCAGTTCTTC
CDR3 protein: CASSPWTGGSEQFF

D gene: TRBD1
clone size: NA
V gene: TRBV2
J gene: TRBJ2-5
CDR3 DNA: TGTGCCAGCAACAGGGGGAGGCAAGAGACCCAGTACTTC
CDR3 protein: CASNRGRQETQYF

D gene: NA
clone size: NA
V gene: TRBV7-9
J gene: TRBJ2-2
CDR3 DNA: TGTGCCAGCAGCTTAGGGAGGTGGAACACCGGGGAGCTGTTTTTT
CDR3 protein: CASSLGRWNTGELFF

D gene: TRBD1
clone size: NA
V gene: TRBV4-3
J gene: TRBJ1-2
CDR3 DNA: TGCGCCAGCAGCCATGGGACAGATGGCTACACCTTC
CDR3 protein: CASSHGTDGYTF

D gene: NA
clone size: once
V gene: TRBV18
J gene: TRBJ2-7
CDR3 DNA: TGTGCCAGCTCACCTTTGGGGGCCGGGGGGTACGAGCAGTACTTC
CDR3 protein: CASSPLGAGGYEQYF

D gene: NA
clone size: NA
V gene: TRBV6-5
J gene: TRBJ1-4
CDR3 DNA: TGTGCCAGCGGAATTAGGGGCGGGAGTGAAAAACTGTTTTTT
CDR3 protein: CASGIRGGSEKLFF

D gene: NA
clone size: NA
V gene: TRBV9
J gene: TRBJ2-3
CDR3 DNA: TGTGCCAGCAGCGTAGGCGACTCGTGGCTACGATTCAAAGATACGCAGTATTTT
CDR3 protein: CASSVGDSWLRFKDTQYF

D gene: TRBD2
clone size: NA
V gene: TRBV10-3
J gene: TRBJ2-3
CDR3 DNA: TGTGCCATCAGTACTAGCGGAAGCACAGATACGCAGTATTTT
CDR3 protein: CAISTSGSTDTQYF

D gene: NA
clone size: NA
V gene: TRBV5-4
J gene: TRBJ1-2
CDR3 DNA: TGTGCCAGCAGCTTTCGGGGAACGGATGGCTACACCTTC
CDR3 protein: CASSFRGTDGYTF

D gene: NA
clone size: NA
V gene: TRBV6-2/TRBV6-3
J gene: TRBJ1-2
CDR3 DNA: TGTGCCAGCAGCCTAGAAATCTATGGCTACACCTTC
CDR3 protein: CASSLEIYGYTF

D gene: TRBD1
clone size: NA
V gene: TRBV27
J gene: TRBJ1-2
CDR3 DNA: TGTGCCAGCAGTTTATCGGGGACAGGGCCGAACTATGGCTACACCTTC
CDR3 protein: CASSLSGTGPNYGYTF